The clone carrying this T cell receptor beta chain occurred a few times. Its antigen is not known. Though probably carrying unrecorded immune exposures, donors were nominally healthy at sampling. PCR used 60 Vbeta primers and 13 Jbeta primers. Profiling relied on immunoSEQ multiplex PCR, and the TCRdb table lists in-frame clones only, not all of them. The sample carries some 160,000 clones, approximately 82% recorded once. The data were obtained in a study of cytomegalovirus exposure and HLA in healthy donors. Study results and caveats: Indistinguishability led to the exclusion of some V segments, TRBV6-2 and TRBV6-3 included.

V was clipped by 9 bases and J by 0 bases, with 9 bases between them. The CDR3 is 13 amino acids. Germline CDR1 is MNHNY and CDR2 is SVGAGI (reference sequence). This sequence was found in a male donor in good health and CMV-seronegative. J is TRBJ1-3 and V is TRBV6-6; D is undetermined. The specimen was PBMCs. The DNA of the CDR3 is TGTGCCAGTCTACGGAGCTCTGGAAACACCATATATTTT. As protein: CASLRSSGNTIYF.